This is a list of T cell receptor beta chains from one sample in a study of CD8 T cells in Susac syndrome. TCRdb reanalysed the immunoSEQ multiplex PCR reads using MiXCR and keeps one entry per CDR3 protein. The table has 180,000 or so distinct CDR3 sequences, less than 95% seen once. The sequenced sample was CD4+ T cells from PBMCs. All receptors come from a human donor in good health. The CDR3 runs from the conserved cysteine through the conserved F or W. Fields, in order: J gene, clone size, D gene, V gene, CDR3 DNA, CDR3 protein. A D gene is named only where the DNA matches it firmly. For some rows the clone size is stated as once, few or many, or as a class when expanded; others skip it.

TRBJ2-7	.	.	TRBV18	TGTGCCAGCTCACCACCGGGACCGGTCAGAGACGAGCAGTACTTC	CASSPPGPVRDEQYF
TRBJ2-7	.	.	TRBV5-1	TGCGCCAGCAGTTCCCGGGACACTAACTACGAGCAGTACTTC	CASSSRDTNYEQYF
TRBJ2-1	.	.	TRBV30	TGTGCCTGGAGTGCCGGGAATGAGCAGTTCTTC	CAWSAGNEQFF
TRBJ2-7	.	TRBD2	TRBV18	TGTGCCAGCTCACCACCAGCTAGCGGCCCCTACGAGCAGTACTTC	CASSPPASGPYEQYF
TRBJ1-1	.	.	TRBV29-1	TGCAGCGTGAACGACAGGTTTGAAGCTTTCTTT	CSVNDRFEAFF
TRBJ2-2	.	.	TRBV5-4	TGTGCCAGCCCAGGGAACACCGGGGAGCTGTTTTTT	CASPGNTGELFF
TRBJ2-7	.	TRBD2	TRBV29-1	TGCAGCGTTAGACGAGGACTAGCGGGGCAGAACTACGAGCAGTACTTC	CSVRRGLAGQNYEQYF
TRBJ2-5	.	.	TRBV9	TGTGGACCGCCGGGAGCGGAGTCCCAAGAGACCCAGTACTTC	CGPPGAESQETQYF
TRBJ2-4	.	.	TRBV7-9	TGTGCCAGCAGTCTTACCGGAAACCTAGCCAAAAACATTCAGTACTTC	CASSLTGNLAKNIQYF
TRBJ2-5	.	.	TRBV18	TGTGCCAGCTCACCTCAGAGGGGACTAGAGACCCAGTACTTC	CASSPQRGLETQYF
TRBJ2-1	once	.	TRBV12-3/TRBV12-4	TGTGCCAGCAGTTTTACTGGACTACCTATGGAGTTCTTC	CASSFTGLPMEFF
TRBJ2-7	.	.	TRBV3-1	TGTGCCAGCAGCCAAGATCCGATCCCCTACGAGCAGTACTTC	CASSQDPIPYEQYF
TRBJ1-2	.	.	TRBV3-1	TGTGCCAGCAGCCAAGGAACCAACTATGGCTACACCTTC	CASSQGTNYGYTF
TRBJ1-1	.	.	TRBV30	TGTGCCTGGAGTACGAACACTGAAGCTTTCTTT	CAWSTNTEAFF
TRBJ1-1	.	.	TRBV28	TGTGCCAGCAGTCGTAGAGGTGCTTTCTTT	CASSRRGAFF
TRBJ2-7	once	.	TRBV6-2/TRBV6-3	TGTGCCAGCAGTTCGAACAGTCCCTACGAGCAGTACTTC	CASSSNSPYEQYF
TRBJ2-7	.	TRBD1	TRBV6-2/TRBV6-3	TGTGCCAGCCGTTCGGGACAGGCCTTGCTCCAGTACTTC	CASRSGQALLQYF
TRBJ2-5	.	.	TRBV19	TGTGCCAGTAGTATGCGGAGGGGGGGACAAGAGACCCAGTACTTC	CASSMRRGGQETQYF
TRBJ2-6	.	.	TRBV7-8	TGTGCCAGCAGCGAAGATACCTCTGGGGCCAACGTCCTGACTTTC	CASSEDTSGANVLTF
TRBJ2-5	.	.	TRBV29-1	TGCAGCGCAGGAGGCCCAGGGGAGACCCAGTACTTC	CSAGGPGETQYF
TRBJ2-5	.	.	TRBV20-1	TGCAGTGCTAGAGTGCTAAACCAAGAGACCCAGTACTTC	CSARVLNQETQYF
TRBJ1-5	.	TRBD1	TRBV6-5	TGTGCCAGCGGACAGGGCAATCAGCCCCAGCATTTT	CASGQGNQPQHF
TRBJ2-7	.	.	TRBV28	TGTGCCAGCAGTTTTATGGGGCGGTTCTCCTACGAGCAGTACTTC	CASSFMGRFSYEQYF
TRBJ2-7	.	.	TRBV15	TGTGCCACCAGCACACAGGGCTACGAGCAGTACTTC	CATSTQGYEQYF
TRBJ2-5	once	.	TRBV3-1	TGTGCCAGCAGCCAAAATGAACAGATCCAAGAGACCCAGTACTTC	CASSQNEQIQETQYF
TRBJ2-1	.	.	TRBV20-1	TGCAGTGCCTTCCACACCGGGAGCACCTACAATGAGCAGTTCTTC	CSAFHTGSTYNEQFF
TRBJ2-5	.	.	TRBV12-3/TRBV12-4	TGTGCCAGCAGTCCCGGACTAAACCAAGAGACCCAGTACTTC	CASSPGLNQETQYF
TRBJ2-1	once	TRBD2	TRBV30	TGTGCCTGGAGTGATCTAGCGGTCAATGAGCAGTTCTTC	CAWSDLAVNEQFF
TRBJ2-7	.	TRBD2	TRBV7-2	TGTGCCAGCAGCAAAACCGGGACTAGCCGCTACGAGCAGTACTTC	CASSKTGTSRYEQYF
TRBJ2-4	.	.	TRBV20-1	TGCAGTGCTAGAGTTAGGGGACAGTCGATCCTGGAGGGCATTCAGTACTTC	CSARVRGQSILEGIQYF
TRBJ2-3	.	.	TRBV7-9	TGTGCCAGCAGCACCACCTACAGGGGCACAGATACGCAGTATTTT	CASSTTYRGTDTQYF
TRBJ2-1	.	.	TRBV4-3	TGCGCCAGCAGCCAAGAACAGCGCCCCTACAATGAGCAGTTCTTC	CASSQEQRPYNEQFF
TRBJ1-1	.	TRBD1	TRBV29-1	TGCAGCGTTGTCCCCAGGGGGGAAGCTTTCTTT	CSVVPRGEAFF
TRBJ1-2	once	.	TRBV5-6	TGTGCCAGCAGCCGCCGGACAGCCTATGGCTACACCTTC	CASSRRTAYGYTF
TRBJ2-4	.	TRBD2	TRBV30	TGTGCCTGGGGGACTAGCGGGACCGGAAACATTCAGTACTTC	CAWGTSGTGNIQYF
TRBJ2-1	.	TRBD2	TRBV6-2/TRBV6-3	TGTGCCACGCTAGCGGATTCCTACAATGAGCAGTTCTTC	CATLADSYNEQFF
TRBJ1-5	.	.	TRBV30	TGTGCCTGGAGTCTACAGACAGGAATGGGTCAGCCCCAGCATTTT	CAWSLQTGMGQPQHF
TRBJ2-1	once	.	TRBV12-3/TRBV12-4	TGTGCCAGCAGTTTCGGAGTCGTCCATGAGCAGTTCTTC	CASSFGVVHEQFF
TRBJ2-7	few	.	TRBV28	TGTGCCAGCAGAGGGACGGTCTACGAGCAGTACTTC	CASRGTVYEQYF
TRBJ2-5	.	.	TRBV28	TGTGCCAGCAGTTATGAGGGGCTCCCTCAAGAGACCCAGTACTTC	CASSYEGLPQETQYF
TRBJ2-1	.	.	TRBV29-1	TGCAGCGTTGAAGATCCGCGGGACCAGGTTTACAATGAGCAGTTCTTC	CSVEDPRDQVYNEQFF
TRBJ2-7	.	.	TRBV20-1	TGCAGTGCGTACGCAGGGGATACCTACGAGCAGTACTTC	CSAYAGDTYEQYF
TRBJ1-5	.	TRBD1	TRBV30	TGTGCCTGGGGCGGACAGGCGGGTCAGCCCCAGCATTTT	CAWGGQAGQPQHF
TRBJ1-5	.	.	TRBV20-1	TGCGGGATGGTTCATAGCAATCAGCCCCAGCATTTT	CGMVHSNQPQHF
TRBJ2-7	.	TRBD2	TRBV7-9	TGTGCCAGCAGCTTTCCGACTAGCGGGAGTAAACTAGTGCAGTACTTC	CASSFPTSGSKLVQYF
TRBJ2-1	.	.	TRBV20-1	TGCAGTGCTGGGGGACTGCACTCCTACAATGAGCAGTTCTTC	CSAGGLHSYNEQFF